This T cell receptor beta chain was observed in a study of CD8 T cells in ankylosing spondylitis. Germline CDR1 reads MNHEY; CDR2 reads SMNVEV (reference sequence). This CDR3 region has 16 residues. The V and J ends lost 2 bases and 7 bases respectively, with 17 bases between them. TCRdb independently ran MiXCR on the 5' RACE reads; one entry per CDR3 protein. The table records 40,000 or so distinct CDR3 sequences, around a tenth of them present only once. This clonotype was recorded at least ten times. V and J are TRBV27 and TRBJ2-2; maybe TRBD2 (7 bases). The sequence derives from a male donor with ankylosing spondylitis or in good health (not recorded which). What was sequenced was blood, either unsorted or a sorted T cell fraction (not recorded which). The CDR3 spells CASSLSAGASGGELFF. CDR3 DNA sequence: TGTGCCAGCAGTTTAAGTGCGGGGGCTTCTGGCGGGGAGCTGTTTTTT.